Listed here are 26 T cell receptor beta chains from one sample, sequenced in a study of human T cells and chemical hapten exposure. Documented time point: patch test 2, 6 weeks after DPC sensitization. The treatment is: therapeutic diphenylcyclopropenone sensitization with weekly scalp DPC. One entry per CDR3 protein results from TCRdb running MiXCR on the RACE reads. The sample holds approximately 97,000 distinct CDR3 sequences, roughly 11% seen once. The specimen was whole blood, collected in connection with sensitization to the hapten diphenylcyclopropenone (DPC). The receptors were gathered from a woman between 35 and 50 years old with alopecia areata. Some clones in this sample may be carry-over from other donors' samples.

This clonotype was seen ten or more times. The V and J genes are TRBV10-3 and TRBJ2-3; 14 bases are shared with TRBD2. The CDR3 has 17 amino acids. The V segment lost 2 bases and the J segment 5 bases; nucleotides outside the gene matches: 6. Germline V gene sequence: CDR1 ENHRY, CDR2 SYGVKD. The CDR3 spells CAISEGGLAGAGDTQYF. The CDR3 DNA is TGTGCCATCAGTGAGGGGGGACTAGCGGGAGCGGGAGATACGCAGTATTTT.

This clonotype has only a few counts. The chain carries TRBV28 and TRBJ2-7; D unresolved. Germline V gene data show CDR1 as MDHEN and CDR2 as SYDVKM. V gave up 6 bases and J gave up 3 bases, with 15 bases separating them. The CDR3 has 14 residues. The CDR3 reads CASRSQTVLYEQYF. CDR3 DNA: TGTGCCAGCAGATCTCAAACGGTCCTCTACGAGCAGTACTTC.

The rearrangement joins TRBV7-9 to TRBJ2-1, with D perhaps matching TRBD2 (6 bases). The CDR3 sequence is 11 residues long. Germline lookup yields CDR1 SEHNR and CDR2 FQNEAQ (reference sequence). The ends were cut back, 3 bases at V and 13 bases at J, with 10 bases in the middle. In DNA form, the CDR3 reads TGTGCCAGCAGCTTGACTAGTATTCAGTTCTTC. It codes for CASSLTSIQFF.

This clonotype was observed a few times. DNA for the CDR3: TGTGCCAGCAGGAACCGAGGGCCTAGCGGGAGGGGCGAGCAGTACTTC. This codes for CASRNRGPSGRGEQYF. This chain uses TRBV7-2 with TRBJ2-7, with 12 bases fitting TRBD2. CDR3 size: 16 residues. V dropped 6 bases and J dropped 6; count of bases not matched to a gene: 12. The germline V gene has CDR1 SGHTA and CDR2 FQGNSA. Full variable domain (remainder filled in from reference TRBV7-2 and TRBJ2-7): GAGVSQSPSNKVTEKGKDVELRCDPISGHTALYWYRQSLGQGLEFLIYFQGNSAPDKSGLPSDRFSAERTGGSVSTLTIQRTQQEDSAVYLCASRNRGPSGRGEQYFGPGTRLTVT.

In its sample, this clonotype was seen a few times. The chain employs TRBV11-1 and TRBJ2-5; 9 bases align to TRBD1. Germline V gene lookup returns CDR1 SGHAT and CDR2 FQDESV (reference sequence). The V gene end was trimmed by 2 bases and the J gene end by 3 bases; junction bases not matched to a gene: 10. The CDR3 consists of 17 residues. The DNA for the CDR3 is TGTGCCAGCAGCTTAACCCGGCCGGGACAGGGAGAAGAGACCCAGTACTTC. This translates into CASSLTRPGQGEETQYF.

This clonotype was counted between two and nine times. The chain couples TRBV18 to TRBJ2-6; 8 bases are shared with TRBD1. CDR1 is KGHSH and CDR2 is LQKENI in the germline V gene. The CDR3 sequence is 18 residues long. J was trimmed by 0 bases and V by 3 bases; bases with no gene match: 7. In DNA form, the CDR3 reads TGTGCCAGCTCACCGAGGACAGGGCAAATCTCTGGGGCCAACGTCCTGACTTTC. Translated, it gives CASSPRTGQISGANVLTF.

This clonotype has at least ten counts. The chain combines TRBV7-2 with TRBJ2-5; no definite D call. V was shortened by 3 bases and J by 5 bases, with 7 bases between the two germline ends. The CDR3 loop spans 12 amino acids. The V gene's germline CDR1 is SGHTA and CDR2 FQGNSA. This CDR3 reads CASSFYFETQYF. The DNA of the CDR3 is TGTGCCAGCAGCTTTTACTTTGAGACCCAGTACTTC.

This clonotype was seen ten or more times. The CDR3 loop is CSARPGLNPYEQYF. For the CDR3, the DNA is TGCAGTGCTAGGCCGGGACTCAATCCCTACGAGCAGTACTTC. J is TRBJ2-7 and V is TRBV20-1, with a weak D call TRBD2 (6 bases). This CDR3 is 14 amino acids long. CDR1 and CDR2 (germline): DFQATT, SNEGSKA (reference sequence). V was shortened by 3 bases and J by 2 bases, with 14 bases between the two germline ends.

The chain is built from TRBV4-3 and TRBJ2-1; 9 bases map to TRBD2. V was clipped by 3 bases and J by 6 bases; unmatched bases: 9. The CDR3 has 16 amino acids. Germline CDR1 LGHNA, CDR2 YSLEER. The CDR3 loop is CASSQGAGGPTNEQFF. In DNA form, the CDR3 reads TGCGCCAGCAGCCAGGGGGCGGGAGGGCCGACCAATGAGCAGTTCTTC.

This chain links TRBV7-9 with TRBJ1-2; the D is unclear. This CDR3 has 13 residues. V lost 3 bases and J 0 bases, leaving 5 bases between the germline ends. Per the germline V gene, CDR1 is SEHNR and CDR2 is FQNEAQ (reference sequence). The CDR3 loop is CASSFTTNYGYTF. CDR3 DNA sequence: TGTGCCAGCAGCTTTACGACTAACTATGGCTACACCTTC.

The chain employs TRBV3-1 and TRBJ2-7; D possibly corresponds to TRBD2 (5 bases). V lost 1 base, J lost 0 bases, and 7 bases lay in between. Looked up from germline, CDR1 is LGHDT and CDR2 is YNNKEL (reference sequence). This CDR3 is 14 amino acids long. DNA for the CDR3: TGTGCCAGCAGCCAAGTGGGGAGCTCCTACGAGCAGTACTTC. Encoded protein: CASSQVGSSYEQYF.

V and J are TRBV11-2 and TRBJ1-1, with no clear D. The germline V gene encodes CDR1 SGHAT and CDR2 FQNNGV. V lost 1 base, J lost 4 bases, and 7 bases lay in between. The CDR3 runs 13 residues. The CDR3 is CASSLGSGTEAFF. CDR3 coding DNA: TGTGCCAGCAGCTTAGGTAGTGGCACTGAAGCTTTCTTT.

The chain has TRBV20-1 and TRBJ2-5; TRBD2 aligns across 9 bases. V shed 2 bases, J shed 4 bases, and the junction held 2 bases outside the gene matches. Germline CDR1 and CDR2: DFQATT and SNEGSKA (reference sequence). The CDR3 length is 13 residues. The CDR3 DNA reads as TGCAGTGCTAGACCACTAGCGGGAGAGACCCAGTACTTC. It yields the protein CSARPLAGETQYF.

This clonotype was seen many times. The rearrangement joins TRBV21-1 to TRBJ2-5; the table's D call of TRBD2 was not tested on the DNA. TRBV21-1 is a known pseudogene. This CDR3 comprises 14 residues. CDR3 DNA: TGTGCCGGCTTGCTAGCGGGAGGGCGAGAGACCCAGTACTTC. It codes for CAGLLAGGRETQYF.

The chain has TRBV7-9 and TRBJ2-7; 8 nucleotides agree with TRBD2. The CDR3 extends over 14 amino acids. Germline-derived CDR1 and CDR2 are SEHNR and FQNEAQ (reference sequence). J was trimmed by 5 bases and V by 4 bases; bases with no gene match: 7. The CDR3 DNA sequence: TGTGCCAGCAGCTCCCGGGGGGGTATGGACGAGCAGTACTTC. Translated: CASSSRGGMDEQYF.

In this sample, this clonotype turned up a few times. The chain joins TRBV11-2 to TRBJ2-1; 7 bases match TRBD2. This CDR3 is 14 amino acids long. Germline V gives CDR1 SGHAT, CDR2 FQNNGV. Trimming cost V 0 bases and J 6 bases; bases outside gene matches: 2. Here the CDR3 reads CASSLDWGGNEQFF. The DNA of the CDR3 is TGTGCCAGCAGCTTAGACTGGGGGGGCAATGAGCAGTTCTTC.

At least ten counts were recorded for this clonotype. The chain recombines TRBV20-1 with TRBJ1-1, with D possibly matching TRBD1 (5 bases). CDR1 and CDR2 (germline): DFQATT, SNEGSKA (reference sequence). CDR3 length: 11 residues. The V end was cut by 1 base, the J end by 6 bases, with 6 bases between. The CDR3 region has the DNA TGCAGTGCTAGAGGAGGGGCTGAAGCTTTCTTT. The encoded protein is CSARGGAEAFF.

This clonotype appeared a few times. The CDR3 sequence: CASALRRASDHNEQFF. In DNA form, the CDR3 reads TGTGCCAGCGCCCTTAGACGGGCTAGCGACCACAATGAGCAGTTCTTC. The rearrangement links TRBV7-2 to TRBJ2-1, with D maybe TRBD2 (6 bases). Per germline, CDR1 SGHTA and CDR2 FQGNSA. The CDR3 runs 16 residues. The ends were cut back, 8 bases at V and 5 bases at J, with 22 bases in the middle.

This clonotype was seen at least ten times. CDR3 protein: CSVRSRDNSPLHF. The CDR3 DNA follows: TGCAGCGTTAGATCCAGGGATAATTCACCCCTCCACTTT. This chain joins TRBV29-1 and TRBJ1-6, with D possibly being TRBD1 (5 bases). There are 13 residues in the CDR3. Germline values: CDR1 SQVTM, CDR2 ANQGSEA. Trimming took 5 bases from V and 5 from J, leaving 10 bases between them.

The rearrangement joins TRBV2 to TRBJ2-5; D is uncertain. V lost 5 bases to trimming and J lost 3 bases, with 4 bases between them. This CDR3 contains 11 residues. Germline CDR1 SNHLY, CDR2 FYNNEI. CDR3 residues: CASSSEETQYF. The CDR3 region has the DNA TGTGCCAGCAGTTCAGAAGAGACCCAGTACTTC.

The CDR3 nucleotides are TGTGCCAGCAGCGTAGACCCCATGGGGTTTGGTAGTGAAGCTTTCTTT. Amino acid sequence: CASSVDPMGFGSEAFF. The J gene is TRBJ1-1, the V gene TRBV9, with D uncertain. The CDR3 contains 16 residues. Trimming removed 0 bases at V and 7 bases at J, with 19 bases between. The germline CDR1 and CDR2 sequences are SGDLS and YYNGEE.

This clonotype was counted between two and nine times. V is TRBV7-2 and J is TRBJ1-5; 7 nucleotides match TRBD1. V lost 5 bases and J lost 6; bases outside the gene matches: 7. The CDR3 has 14 residues. CDR1 is SGHTA, CDR2 FQGNSA, per germline. CDR3: CASSETGAIQPQHF. The CDR3 DNA reads as TGTGCCAGCAGCGAAACAGGGGCGATTCAGCCCCAGCATTTT. The whole variable domain, remainder taken from reference TRBV7-2 and TRBJ1-5, is GAGVSQSPSNKVTEKGKDVELRCDPISGHTALYWYRQSLGQGLEFLIYFQGNSAPDKSGLPSDRFSAERTGGSVSTLTIQRTQQEDSAVYLCASSETGAIQPQHFGDGTRLSIL.

Concerning this clonotype: Its ends do not fully match the called genes, so a read error is possible. The chain recombines TRBV4-3 with TRBJ1-5, with D possibly TRBD1 on 6 matching bases. Germline CDR1 LGHNA, CDR2 YSLEER. CDR3 length: 14 residues. In DNA form, the CDR3 reads TGCGCCGGCAGCCAAGGACAGAGCAATCAGCCCCAGCATTTT. Its translation: CAGSQGQSNQPQHF.

This clonotype turned up a few times. The gene calls are TRBV2 and TRBJ2-6; weak D call: TRBD1 (6 bases). Germline V gene data show CDR1 as SNHLY and CDR2 as FYNNEI. This CDR3 region has 17 residues. V dropped 8 bases and J dropped 4 bases, with 21 bases sitting between them. The CDR3 here is CASSPEAGATGANVLTF. In DNA, the CDR3 is TGTGCCAGCTCCCCGGAGGCAGGGGCTACCGGGGCCAACGTCCTGACTTTC.

This clonotype showed up many times. The chain employs TRBV20-1 and TRBJ2-7; TRBD1 matches 9 bases. V dropped 6 bases and J dropped 9; count of bases not matched to a gene: 12. Per the germline V gene, CDR1 is DFQATT and CDR2 is SNEGSKA (reference sequence). The CDR3 sequence is 13 residues long. The DNA of the CDR3 is TGCAGTGCACGGACAGGGGCGCCCTCCTTGCAGTACTTC. Protein product: CSARTGAPSLQYF.

This clonotype was seen repeatedly, ten times or more. The genes are TRBV29-1 and TRBJ2-1; TRBD1 aligns across 9 bases. The germline V gene encodes CDR1 SQVTM and CDR2 ANQGSEA. J lost 8 bases, V lost 1 base, and 6 bases had no gene match. The CDR3 spans 14 residues. The CDR3 DNA follows: TGCAGCGTTGAAGGGGGGACAGGGTTGGATGAGCAGTTCTTC. Amino acid sequence: CSVEGGTGLDEQFF.